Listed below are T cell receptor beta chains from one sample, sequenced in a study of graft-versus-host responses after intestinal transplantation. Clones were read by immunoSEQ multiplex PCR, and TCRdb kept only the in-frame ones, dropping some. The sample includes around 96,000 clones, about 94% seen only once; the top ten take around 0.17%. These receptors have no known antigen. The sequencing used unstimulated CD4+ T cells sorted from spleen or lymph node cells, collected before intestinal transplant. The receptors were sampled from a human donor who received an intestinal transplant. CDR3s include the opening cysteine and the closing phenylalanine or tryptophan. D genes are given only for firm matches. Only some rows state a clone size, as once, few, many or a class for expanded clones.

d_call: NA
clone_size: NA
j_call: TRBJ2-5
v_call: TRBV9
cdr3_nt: TGTGCCAGCAGCGCATCAAAAGAGACCCAGTACTTC
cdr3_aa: CASSASKETQYF

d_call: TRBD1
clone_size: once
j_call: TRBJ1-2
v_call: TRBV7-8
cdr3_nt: TGTGCCAGCAGCTTAAGGGCAGGGGGCGGGTATGGCTACACCTTC
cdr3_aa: CASSLRAGGGYGYTF

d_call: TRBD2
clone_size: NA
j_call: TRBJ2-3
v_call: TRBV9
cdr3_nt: TGTGCCAGCAGTCAACTAGCGCTCACTAGCACAGATACGCAGTATTTT
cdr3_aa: CASSQLALTSTDTQYF

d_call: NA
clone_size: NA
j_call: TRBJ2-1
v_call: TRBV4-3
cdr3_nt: TGCGCCAGCAGCCAAGACAGCGCCTGGATGATCTACAATGAGCAGTTCTTC
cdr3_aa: CASSQDSAWMIYNEQFF

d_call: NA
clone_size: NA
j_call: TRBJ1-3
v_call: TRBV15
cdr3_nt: TGTGCCACCACAGGGCCCAGCTCTGGAAACACCATATATTTT
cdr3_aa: CATTGPSSGNTIYF

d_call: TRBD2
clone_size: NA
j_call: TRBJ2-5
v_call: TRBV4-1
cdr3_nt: TGCGCCAGCAGCCCGGGACTAGCGGGAGGGCCCATAGGGGAGACCCAGTACTTC
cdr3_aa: CASSPGLAGGPIGETQYF

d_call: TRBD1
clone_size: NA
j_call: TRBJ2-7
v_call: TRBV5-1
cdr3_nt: TGCGCCAGCCGCCATGACAGGGTCTACGAGCAGTACTTC
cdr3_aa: CASRHDRVYEQYF

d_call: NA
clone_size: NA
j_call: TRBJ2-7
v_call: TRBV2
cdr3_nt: TGTGCCAGCAGTCTTGCCGGGGAGCAGTACTTC
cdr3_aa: CASSLAGEQYF

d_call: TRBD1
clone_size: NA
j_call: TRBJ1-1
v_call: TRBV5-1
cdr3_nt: TGCGCCAGCAGCTTCACCACAGACAGGGTGGAGGGGGACACTGAAGCTTTCTTT
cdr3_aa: CASSFTTDRVEGDTEAFF

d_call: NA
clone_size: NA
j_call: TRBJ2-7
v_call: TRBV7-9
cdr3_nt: TGTGCCAGCAGCTTATCGGGTGAGCAGTACTTC
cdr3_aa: CASSLSGEQYF

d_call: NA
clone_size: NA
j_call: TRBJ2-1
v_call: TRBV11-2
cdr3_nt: TGTGCCAGCAGTTACGACAGGCTTAATGAGCAGTTCTTC
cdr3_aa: CASSYDRLNEQFF

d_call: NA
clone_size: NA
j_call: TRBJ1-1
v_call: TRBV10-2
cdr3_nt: TGCGCCGCAACGTCTCAGGGGAGTCTCATGAACACTGAAGCTTTCTTT
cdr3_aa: CAATSQGSLMNTEAFF

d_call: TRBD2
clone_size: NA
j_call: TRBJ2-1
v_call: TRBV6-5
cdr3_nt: TGTGCCAGCAGTTCCCCGGCTAGCGGGGTCAATGAGCAGTTCTTC
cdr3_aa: CASSSPASGVNEQFF

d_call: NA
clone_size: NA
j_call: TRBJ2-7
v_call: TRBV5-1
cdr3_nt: TGCGCCAGCAGCTTGGCGGGGACACCTTACGAGCAGTACTTC
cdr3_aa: CASSLAGTPYEQYF

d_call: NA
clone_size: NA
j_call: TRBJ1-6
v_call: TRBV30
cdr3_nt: TGTGCCTGGACGTCGGAGGGGCGGTATAATTCACCCCTCCACTTT
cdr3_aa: CAWTSEGRYNSPLHF

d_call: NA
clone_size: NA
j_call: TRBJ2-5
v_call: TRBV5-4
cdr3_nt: TGTGCCAGCAGCCGAACGGCGGTTGAGACCCAGTACTTC
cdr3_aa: CASSRTAVETQYF

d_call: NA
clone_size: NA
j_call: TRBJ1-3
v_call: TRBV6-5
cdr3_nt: TGTGCCAGCAGAACAGGGAGTGGAAACACCATATATTTT
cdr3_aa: CASRTGSGNTIYF

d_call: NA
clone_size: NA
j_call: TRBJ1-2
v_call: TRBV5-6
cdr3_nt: TGTGCCAGCAGCCCGGAAAGGAGGGGAGGCTACACCTTC
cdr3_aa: CASSPERRGGYTF

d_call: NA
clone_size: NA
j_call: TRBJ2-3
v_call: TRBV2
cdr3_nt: TGTGCCAGCAGTGAAGACAGGGTTAATACGCAGTATTTT
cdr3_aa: CASSEDRVNTQYF

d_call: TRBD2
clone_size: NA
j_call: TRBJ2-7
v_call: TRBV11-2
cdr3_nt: TGTGCCAGCAGCCTAACTAGCGGGACGCTCGGCTACGAGCAGTACTTC
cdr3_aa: CASSLTSGTLGYEQYF

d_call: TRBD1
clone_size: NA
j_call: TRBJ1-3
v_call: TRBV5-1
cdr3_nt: TGCGCCAGCAGCTGGGGACAGGCGAACTCTGGAAACACCATATATTTT
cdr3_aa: CASSWGQANSGNTIYF

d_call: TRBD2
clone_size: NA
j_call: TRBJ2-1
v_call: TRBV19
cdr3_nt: TGTGCCAGCCACCCCCAAGCGGGGGGTCTCAATGAGCAGTTCTTC
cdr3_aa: CASHPQAGGLNEQFF

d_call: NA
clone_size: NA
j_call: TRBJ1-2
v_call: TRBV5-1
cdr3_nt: TGCGCCAGCAGCCGTGAGTTCTATGGCTACACCTTC
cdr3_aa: CASSREFYGYTF

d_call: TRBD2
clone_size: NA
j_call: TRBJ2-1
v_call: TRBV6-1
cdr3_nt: TGTGCCAGCAGTGATAGGACTAGCGGGAGTGAGCAGTTCTTC
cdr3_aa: CASSDRTSGSEQFF

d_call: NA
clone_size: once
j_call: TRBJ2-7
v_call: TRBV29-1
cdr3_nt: TGCAGCGTTGGTCACAGCTCCTACGAGCAGTACTTC
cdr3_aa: CSVGHSSYEQYF

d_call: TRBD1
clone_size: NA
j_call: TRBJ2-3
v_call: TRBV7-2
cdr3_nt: TGTGCCAGCAGCTTAGACCCAGGGGGCGCGGGGACAGATACGCAGTATTTT
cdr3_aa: CASSLDPGGAGTDTQYF

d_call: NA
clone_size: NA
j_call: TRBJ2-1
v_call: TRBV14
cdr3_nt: TGTGCCAGCAGCCAAGCCACGGACGGGGGACGTCCGTTCTTC
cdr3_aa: CASSQATDGGRPFF

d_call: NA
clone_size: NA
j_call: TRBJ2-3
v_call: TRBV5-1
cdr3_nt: TGCGCCAGCAGCTTGCTAGTGTCAGATACGCAGTATTTT
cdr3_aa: CASSLLVSDTQYF

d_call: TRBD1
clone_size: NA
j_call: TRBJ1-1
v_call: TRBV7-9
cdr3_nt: TGTGCCAGCAGTCTAAATACAGGGGAGACTGAAGCTTTCTTT
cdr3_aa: CASSLNTGETEAFF

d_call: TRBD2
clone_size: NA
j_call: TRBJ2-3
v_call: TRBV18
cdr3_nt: TGTGCCAGCTCACCAACCGGGACTAGTAGCACAGATACGCAGTATTTT
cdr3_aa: CASSPTGTSSTDTQYF

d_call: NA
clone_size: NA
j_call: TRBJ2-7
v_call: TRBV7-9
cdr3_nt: TGTGCCAGCAGCTTAAAGAGCGGTTCCTACGAGCAGTACTTC
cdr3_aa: CASSLKSGSYEQYF

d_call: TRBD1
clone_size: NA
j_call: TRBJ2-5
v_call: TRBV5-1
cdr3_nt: TGCGCCAGCAGCGGTGGACAGGGGCGAGAGACCCAGTACTTC
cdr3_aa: CASSGGQGRETQYF

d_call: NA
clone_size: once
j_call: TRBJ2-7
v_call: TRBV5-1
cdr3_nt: TGCGCCAGCAGCTTCGGGGGAGGATATTCCGAGCAGTACTTC
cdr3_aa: CASSFGGGYSEQYF

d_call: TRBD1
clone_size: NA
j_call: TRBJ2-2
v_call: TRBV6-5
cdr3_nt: TGTGCCAGCAGTTACGGGACAGCGAACACCGGGGAGCTGTTTTTT
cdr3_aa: CASSYGTANTGELFF

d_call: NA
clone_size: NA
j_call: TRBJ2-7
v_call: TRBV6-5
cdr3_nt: TGTGCCAGCAGTTACTCGACGGCTAGCTCCTACGAGCAGTACTTC
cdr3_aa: CASSYSTASSYEQYF

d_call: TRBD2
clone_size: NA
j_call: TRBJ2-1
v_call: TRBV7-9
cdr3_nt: TGTGCCAGCAGCCGTAGCGGGAGCGGGAGTGAGCAGTTCTTC
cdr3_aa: CASSRSGSGSEQFF

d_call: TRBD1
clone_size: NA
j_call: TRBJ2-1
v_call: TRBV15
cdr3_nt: TGTGCCACCAGCAGAGCCCCCCCGGGACAGGGAATTACTGAGCAGTTCTTC
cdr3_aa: CATSRAPPGQGITEQFF

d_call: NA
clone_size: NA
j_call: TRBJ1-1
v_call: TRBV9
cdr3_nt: TGTGCCAGCAGCGAACAGGGTGAAAACACTGAAGCTTTCTTT
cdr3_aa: CASSEQGENTEAFF

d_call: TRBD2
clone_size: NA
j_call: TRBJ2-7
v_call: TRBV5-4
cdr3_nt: TGTGCCAGCAGCGACACCGGGACTAGCGGTTACGAGCAGTACTTC
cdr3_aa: CASSDTGTSGYEQYF

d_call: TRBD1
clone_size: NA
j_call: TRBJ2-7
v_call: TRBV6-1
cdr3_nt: TGTGCCAGCGCCAGGACAGGGGCCTACGAGCAGTACTTC
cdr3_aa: CASARTGAYEQYF

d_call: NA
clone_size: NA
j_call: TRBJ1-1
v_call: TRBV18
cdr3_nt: TGTGCCAGCTCGCGGGGGGAGACTGAAGCTTTCTTT
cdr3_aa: CASSRGETEAFF

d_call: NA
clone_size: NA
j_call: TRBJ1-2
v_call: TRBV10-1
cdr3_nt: TGCGCCAGCAGTGTAATCCAGTTACGGGGTGGCTACACCTTC
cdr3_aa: CASSVIQLRGGYTF

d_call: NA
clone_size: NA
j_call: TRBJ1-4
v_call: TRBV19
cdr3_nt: TGTGCCACTAGGACTGGGAGACCTACAACTAATGAAAAACTGTTTTTT
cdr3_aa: CATRTGRPTTNEKLFF

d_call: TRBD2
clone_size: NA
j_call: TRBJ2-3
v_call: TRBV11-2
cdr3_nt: TGTGCCAGCAGCTTACAGCGGGGAAGCACAGATACGCAGTATTTT
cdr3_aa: CASSLQRGSTDTQYF

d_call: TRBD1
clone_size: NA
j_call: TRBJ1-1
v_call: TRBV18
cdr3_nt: TGTGCCAGCTCACCACGCGGACAGGAGAACACTGAAGCTTTCTTT
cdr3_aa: CASSPRGQENTEAFF

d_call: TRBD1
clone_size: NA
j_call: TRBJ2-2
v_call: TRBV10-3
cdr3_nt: TGTGCCATCAGCCGGACAGGCGATGGGGAGCTGTTTTTT
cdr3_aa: CAISRTGDGELFF

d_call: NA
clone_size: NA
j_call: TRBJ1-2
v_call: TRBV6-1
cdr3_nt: TGTGCCAGCAGTGAACGATACGGGAACTATGGCTACACCTTC
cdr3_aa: CASSERYGNYGYTF

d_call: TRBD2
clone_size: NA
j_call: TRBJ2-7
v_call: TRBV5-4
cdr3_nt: TGTGCCAGCAGCTTAATAGCGGGAGCAGGGTCCTACGAGCAGTACTTC
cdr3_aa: CASSLIAGAGSYEQYF

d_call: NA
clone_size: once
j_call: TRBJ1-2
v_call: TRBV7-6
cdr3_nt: TGTGCCAGCAGCTTAAGCCGGGAGCGGACTAACTATGGCTACACCTTC
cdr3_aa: CASSLSRERTNYGYTF

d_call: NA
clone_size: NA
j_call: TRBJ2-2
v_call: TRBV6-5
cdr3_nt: TGTGCCAGCAGTCGAACAGGGAACACCGGGGAGCTGTTTTTT
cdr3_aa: CASSRTGNTGELFF

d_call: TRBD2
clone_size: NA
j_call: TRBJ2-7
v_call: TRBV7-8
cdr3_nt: TGTGCCAGCAGCGCCCGGGACTACTCCTACGAGCAGTACTTC
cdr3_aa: CASSARDYSYEQYF

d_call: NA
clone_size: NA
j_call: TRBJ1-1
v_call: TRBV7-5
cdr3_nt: TGTGCCAGAAGCCCGAGCGGGGGTGGGGGAACTGAAGCTTTCTTT
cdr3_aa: CARSPSGGGGTEAFF

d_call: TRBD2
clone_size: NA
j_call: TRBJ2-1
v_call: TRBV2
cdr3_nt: TGTGCCAGCAGTGGTAGCGGGGGGGGCAATGAGCAGTTCTTC
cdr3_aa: CASSGSGGGNEQFF

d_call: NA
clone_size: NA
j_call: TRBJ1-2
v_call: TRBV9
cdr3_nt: TGTGCCAGCAGCCCCAATCCGGTCTACTATGGCTACACCTTC
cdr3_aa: CASSPNPVYYGYTF

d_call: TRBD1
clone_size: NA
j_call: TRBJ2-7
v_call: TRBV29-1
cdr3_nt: TGCAGCGTTGATAGACAGGGGTCCTACGAGCAGTACTTC
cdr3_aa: CSVDRQGSYEQYF

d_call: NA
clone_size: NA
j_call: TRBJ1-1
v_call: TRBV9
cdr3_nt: TGTGCCAGCAGCGTTGAGGCAGGGTGGGGTACTGAAGCTTTCTTT
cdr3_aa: CASSVEAGWGTEAFF

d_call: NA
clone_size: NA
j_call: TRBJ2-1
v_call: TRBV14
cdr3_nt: TGTGCCAGCAGCCCGGCTAGGAATGAGCAGTTCTTC
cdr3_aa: CASSPARNEQFF